This paragraph covers one TCR beta chain sequence. The table lists this clonotype with many counts. The antigen this receptor binds is unknown. Per-base quality was not reported, and no clone a single base away is much larger than it. The sample comes from a study of neurological immune-mediated disorders (dated by TCRdb to between 2018 and 2021). Some background on the complete study: The study compared peripheral blood TCR-beta repertoires of HTLV-I-associated myelopathy (HAM/TSP) patients, multiple sclerosis patients and healthy controls using UMI-based sequencing. Longitudinal samples, technical triplicates and paired sorted CD4+ and CD8+ T-cell subsets, alongside PBMC samples, were included among the roughly 96 TCR-beta libraries. The cohort comprised roughly 65 subjects: around 15 HAM/TSP patients, around 35 multiple sclerosis patients and 20 or so healthy controls. General study outcomes and caveats: The highest TCR clonal expansion was observed in HAM/TSP patients, whereas the lowest was observed in MS patients, even when compared with healthy controls. Across subjects, expanded clones never shared an identical CDR3 amino acid sequence, which suggests that the TCR-beta repertoires in every group were private.

There are 12 amino acids in the CDR3, from cysteine to phenylalanine inclusive. Left in the record is the CDR3 DNA by itself, 36 bases read in frame from the first base. CDR1 and CDR2, per the germline V gene, are ENHRY and SYGVKD. V is cut by 0 bases and J by 7 bases, and the space between the germline ends is 6 bases. Blood bank volunteers in Maryland, USA served as the healthy controls. TCR libraries for sorted subsets were made from 1 million sorted CD4+ or CD8+ T cells. PBMCs were separated from peripheral blood using Ficoll-Hypaque density gradient centrifugation and then cryopreserved in liquid nitrogen. Paired sorted CD4+ and CD8+ subsets came from healthy controls, HAM/TSP patients and MS patients. cDNA synthesis used template-switch 5'RACE with a primer carrying a 10-nucleotide random unique molecular identifier tagging each TCR transcript. Over 180 million TCR-beta sequences, covering 15-18 subjects, were produced in each sequencing run. The RNeasy kit was used to extract total RNA. The KAPA Real-time Library Amplification kit was used to amplify TCR-beta VDJ regions with primers targeting the TCR constant region and the 5'RACE anchor. Sample indexes and Illumina adaptors were added in a first PCR, and a second PCR then increased library yield. The roughly 650 bp TCR product was size-selected on a 2% E-gel SizeSelection system after Ampure bead purification. Before pooling, library quality was checked on a Bioanalyzer, concentration was measured with Qubit, and libraries were quantified with the Kapa Library Quantification kit. An Illumina HiSeq 2500 sequenced the libraries paired-end 2 x 150 bp. To increase sequence diversity, roughly 24-30% phiX was spiked into each library pool. As for the authors' bioinformatics: Quality-filtered reads were processed with the UMI-based MiGEC pipeline, which removed over 75% of raw TCR sequences during error correction. IMGT germline references were used for alignment of VDJ genes, and clonotypes were defined by a unique CDR3 amino acid sequence together with V-J genes. Clonal expansion, Shannon diversity, and CDR3 relatedness (CalcPairwiseDistances, ClusterSamples) were evaluated with VDJtools, and phylogenetic trees were built with CLCbio workbench. A clone was classed as expanded if it had 8 or more unique UMIs, a cutoff based on coefficient-of-variation modelling across technical triplicates. TCRdb reworked the public reads: Q25 trimming with fastp, MiXCR clone assembly, productive beta chains retained. Identical CDR3 protein sequences are pooled into one entry, listed with their most common genes and DNA. TCRdb, not the authors, supplied the V and J calls. Here the sample has roughly 39,000 distinct CDR3 sequences; roughly 4.8% occur a single time. Of the sample, roughly 10% is held by the ten largest clones.

Sequencing used CD4+ T cells from blood. The receptor was isolated from a man between 18 and 35 years old in good health. This chain joins TRBV10-3 to TRBJ1-2, with the identity of the D gene unclear. The nucleotides are TGTGCCATCAGTGAGTCGGCGTCTGGCTACACCTTC. This sequence encodes CAISESASGYTF.